This paragraph reports one TCR beta chain. What it binds is not known. The sample belongs to a study of cytomegalovirus exposure and HLA in healthy donors. Study-wide points: There were reportedly fewer N-insertions in an Asian-associated ancestry cluster than the roughly 610-donor mean, in a later analysis. Sequencing probably produced one cluster of sequence variants that were highly shared. The study listed roughly 160 cytomegalovirus-associated TCR beta chains.

Trimming cost V 6 bases and J 4 bases, with 15 bases left between them. The CDR3 spans 14 residues. From germline, CDR1 is SNHLY and CDR2 FYNNEI. A multiplex PCR was run with 60 Vbeta primers and 13 Jbeta primers. Method: immunoSEQ multiplex PCR; TCRdb's copy keeps in-frame clones and lacks some. This table has tens of thousands of clones, approximately 75% appearing once. The sample was PBMCs. This clonotype was sampled from a man aged 55 to 70 in good health and CMV-seronegative. The chain employs TRBV2 and TRBJ1-2; D uncertain. The CDR3 is CASRGDGSGYGYTF. In DNA, the CDR3 is TGTGCCAGCAGGGGTGATGGCTCGGGCTATGGCTACACCTTC.